This T cell receptor (beta chain) was recorded in a study of T cell responses to AZD1222 COVID-19 vaccine. Generated by immunoSEQ multiplex PCR, the TCRdb table keeps only in-frame clones and is missing some. The table includes approximately 89,000 clones, 80% to 95% detected once. Recipients boosted at about 4 weeks or about 12 weeks are pooled. This clone was recorded a few times. The specimen comprised peripheral blood, sampled 28 days after the second AZD1222 dose. The TCR comes from an adult who received the AZD1222 COVID-19 vaccine.

CDR3 loop: CASSGVNYGYTF. The CDR3 region has the DNA TGTGCCAGCAGCGGGGTAAACTATGGCTACACCTTC. The V gene is TRBV5-6, the J gene TRBJ1-2; D call uncertain. Trimming removed 4 bases from V and 2 bases from J, with 6 bases in between. Germline V gene lookup returns CDR1 SGHDT and CDR2 YYEEEE. The CDR3 contains 12 residues.